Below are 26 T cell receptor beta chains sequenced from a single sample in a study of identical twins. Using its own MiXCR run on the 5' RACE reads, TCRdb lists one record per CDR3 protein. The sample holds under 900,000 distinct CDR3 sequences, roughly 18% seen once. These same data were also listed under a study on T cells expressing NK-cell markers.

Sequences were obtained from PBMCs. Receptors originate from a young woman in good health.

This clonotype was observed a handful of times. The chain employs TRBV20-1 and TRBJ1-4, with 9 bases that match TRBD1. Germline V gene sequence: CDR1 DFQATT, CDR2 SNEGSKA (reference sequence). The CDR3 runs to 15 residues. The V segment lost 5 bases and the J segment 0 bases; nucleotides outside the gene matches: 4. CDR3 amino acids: CSAYGTGTTNEKLFF. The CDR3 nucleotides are TGCAGTGCTTATGGGACAGGGACAACTAATGAAAAACTGTTTTTT.

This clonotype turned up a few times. CDR3 sequence (DNA): TGTGCCAGCTCACCTCCCTTCCCCCTAAACACAGATACGCAGTATTTT. Its protein is CASSPPFPLNTDTQYF. V usage is TRBV18 and J usage is TRBJ2-3, with unresolved D. V was clipped by 3 bases and J by 2 bases, with 15 bases between them. In germline, CDR1 is KGHSH, CDR2 LQKENI. The CDR3 length is 16 residues.

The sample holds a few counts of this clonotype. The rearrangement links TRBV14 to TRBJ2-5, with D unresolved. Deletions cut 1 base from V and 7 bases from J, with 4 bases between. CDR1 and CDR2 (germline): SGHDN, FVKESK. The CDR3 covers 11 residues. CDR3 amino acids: CASSQAGTQYF. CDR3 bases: TGTGCCAGCAGCCAAGCCGGGACCCAGTACTTC.

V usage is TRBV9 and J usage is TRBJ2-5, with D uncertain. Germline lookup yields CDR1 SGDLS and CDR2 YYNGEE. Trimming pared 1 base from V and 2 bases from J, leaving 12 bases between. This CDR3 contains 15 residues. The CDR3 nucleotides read TGTGCCAGCAGCGTATCTGGCGGATTTCAAGAGACCCAGTACTTC. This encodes CASSVSGGFQETQYF. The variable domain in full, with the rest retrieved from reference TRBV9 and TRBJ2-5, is DSGVTQTPKHLITATGQRVTLRCSPRSGDLSVYWYQQSLDQGLQFLIQYYNGEERAKGNILERFSAQQFPDLHSELNLSSLELGDSALYFCASSVSGGFQETQYFGPGTRLLVL.

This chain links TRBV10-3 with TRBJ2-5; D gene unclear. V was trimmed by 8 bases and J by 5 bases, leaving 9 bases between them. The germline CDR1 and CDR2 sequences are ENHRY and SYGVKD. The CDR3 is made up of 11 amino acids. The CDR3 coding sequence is TGTGCCATCGGCCTGGGGGAGACCCAGTACTTC. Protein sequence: CAIGLGETQYF.

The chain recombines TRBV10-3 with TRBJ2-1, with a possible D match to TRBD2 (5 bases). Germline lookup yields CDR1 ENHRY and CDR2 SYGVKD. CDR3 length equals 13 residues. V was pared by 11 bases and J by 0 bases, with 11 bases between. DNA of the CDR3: TGTGCCGCCCTTAGCGACTCCTACAATGAGCAGTTCTTC. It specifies CAALSDSYNEQFF.

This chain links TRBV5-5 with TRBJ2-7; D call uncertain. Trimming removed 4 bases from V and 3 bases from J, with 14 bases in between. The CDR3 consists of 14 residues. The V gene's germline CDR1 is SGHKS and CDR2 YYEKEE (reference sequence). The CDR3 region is CASSPGILRYEQYF. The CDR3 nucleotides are TGTGCCAGCAGCCCTGGGATACTCCGCTACGAGCAGTACTTC.

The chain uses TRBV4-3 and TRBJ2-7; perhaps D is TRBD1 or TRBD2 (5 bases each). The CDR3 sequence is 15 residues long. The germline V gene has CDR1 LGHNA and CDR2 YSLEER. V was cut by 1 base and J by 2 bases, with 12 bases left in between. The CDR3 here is CASSQVSGTTYEQYF. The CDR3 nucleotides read TGCGCCAGCAGCCAAGTCTCCGGGACGACCTACGAGCAGTACTTC.

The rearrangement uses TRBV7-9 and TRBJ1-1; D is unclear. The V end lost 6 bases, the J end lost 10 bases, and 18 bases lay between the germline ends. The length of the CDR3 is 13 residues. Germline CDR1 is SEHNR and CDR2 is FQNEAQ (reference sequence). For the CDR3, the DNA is TGTGCCAGCAGTCGAGAAACAAAAGGCGGAGCTTTCTTT. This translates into CASSRETKGGAFF.

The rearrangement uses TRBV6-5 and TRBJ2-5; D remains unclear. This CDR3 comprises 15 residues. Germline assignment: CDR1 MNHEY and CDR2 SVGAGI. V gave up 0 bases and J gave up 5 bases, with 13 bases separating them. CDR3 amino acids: CASSYSGYSRETQYF. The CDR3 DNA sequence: TGTGCCAGCAGTTACTCGGGTTATAGTCGGGAGACCCAGTACTTC.

The DNA of the CDR3 is TGCAGTGCTGACCCCTCCAATGAGCAGTTCTTC. Amino acid sequence: CSADPSNEQFF. V and J are TRBV20-1 and TRBJ2-1, with D unclear. Germline V gene data show CDR1 as DFQATT and CDR2 as SNEGSKA (reference sequence). Trimming stripped 5 bases from V and 6 bases from J, with 8 bases between. The CDR3 extends over 11 amino acids.

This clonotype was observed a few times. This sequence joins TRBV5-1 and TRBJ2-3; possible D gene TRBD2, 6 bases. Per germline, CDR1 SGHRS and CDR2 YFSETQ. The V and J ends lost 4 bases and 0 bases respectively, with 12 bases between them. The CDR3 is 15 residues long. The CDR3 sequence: CASSPREISTDTQYF. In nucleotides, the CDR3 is TGCGCCAGCAGCCCCCGGGAGATTAGCACAGATACGCAGTATTTT.

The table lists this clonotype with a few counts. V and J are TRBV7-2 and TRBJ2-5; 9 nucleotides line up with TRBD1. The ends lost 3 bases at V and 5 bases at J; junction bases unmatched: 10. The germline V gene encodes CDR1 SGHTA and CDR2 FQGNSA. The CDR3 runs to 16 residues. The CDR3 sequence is CASSFQQGALRETQYF. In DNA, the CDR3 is TGTGCCAGCAGCTTCCAACAGGGGGCGCTCCGGGAGACCCAGTACTTC.

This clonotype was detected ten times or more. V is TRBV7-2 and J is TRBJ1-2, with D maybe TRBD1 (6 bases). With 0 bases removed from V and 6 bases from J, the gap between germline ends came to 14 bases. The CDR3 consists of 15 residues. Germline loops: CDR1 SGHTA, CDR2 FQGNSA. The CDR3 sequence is CASSLAIRGSDGYTF. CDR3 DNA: TGTGCCAGCAGCTTAGCGATCAGGGGAAGTGATGGCTACACCTTC.

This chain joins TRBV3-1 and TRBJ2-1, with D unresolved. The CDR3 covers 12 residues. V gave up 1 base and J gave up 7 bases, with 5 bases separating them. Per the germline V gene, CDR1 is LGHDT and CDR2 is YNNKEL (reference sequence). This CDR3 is CASSQVVNEQFF. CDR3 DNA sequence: TGTGCCAGCAGCCAAGTTGTAAATGAGCAGTTCTTC.

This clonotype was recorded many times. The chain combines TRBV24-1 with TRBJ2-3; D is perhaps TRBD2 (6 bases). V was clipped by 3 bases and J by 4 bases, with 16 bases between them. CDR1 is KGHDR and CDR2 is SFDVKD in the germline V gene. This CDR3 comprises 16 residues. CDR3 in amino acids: CATSDPTGGNADTQYF. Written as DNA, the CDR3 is TGTGCCACCAGTGATCCGACTGGGGGGAACGCAGATACGCAGTATTTT.

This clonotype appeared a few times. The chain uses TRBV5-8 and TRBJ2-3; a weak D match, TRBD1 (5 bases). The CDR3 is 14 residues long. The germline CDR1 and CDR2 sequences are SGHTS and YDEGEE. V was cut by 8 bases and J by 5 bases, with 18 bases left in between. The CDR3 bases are TGTGCCAGTATCCCTACCCGACAGCAAGATACGCAGTATTTT. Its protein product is CASIPTRQQDTQYF.

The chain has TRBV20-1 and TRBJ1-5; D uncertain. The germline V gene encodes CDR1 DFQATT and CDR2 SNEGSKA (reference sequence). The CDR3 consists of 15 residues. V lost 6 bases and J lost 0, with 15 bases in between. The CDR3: CSAPKGGDSNQPQHF. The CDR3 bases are TGCAGTGCGCCTAAAGGTGGGGATAGCAATCAGCCCCAGCATTTT.

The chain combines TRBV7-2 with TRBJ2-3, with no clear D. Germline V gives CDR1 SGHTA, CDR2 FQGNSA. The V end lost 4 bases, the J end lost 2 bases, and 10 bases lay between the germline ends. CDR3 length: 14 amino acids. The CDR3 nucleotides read TGTGCCAGCAGCTCTCTCCGGTCCACAGATACGCAGTATTTT. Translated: CASSSLRSTDTQYF.

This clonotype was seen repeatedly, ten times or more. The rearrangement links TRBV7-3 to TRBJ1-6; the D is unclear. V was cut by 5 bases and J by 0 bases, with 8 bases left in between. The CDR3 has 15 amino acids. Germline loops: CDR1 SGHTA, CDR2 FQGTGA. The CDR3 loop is CASSRVNSYNSPLHF. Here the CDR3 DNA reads TGTGCCAGCAGCCGAGTAAACTCCTATAATTCACCCCTCCACTTT.

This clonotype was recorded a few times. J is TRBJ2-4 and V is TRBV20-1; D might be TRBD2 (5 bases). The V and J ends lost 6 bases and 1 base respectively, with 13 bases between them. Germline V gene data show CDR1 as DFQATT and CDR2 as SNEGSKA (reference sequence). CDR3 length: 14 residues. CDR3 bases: TGCAGTGCGCTACATCCGGGGGCCAAAAACATTCAGTACTTC. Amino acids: CSALHPGAKNIQYF.

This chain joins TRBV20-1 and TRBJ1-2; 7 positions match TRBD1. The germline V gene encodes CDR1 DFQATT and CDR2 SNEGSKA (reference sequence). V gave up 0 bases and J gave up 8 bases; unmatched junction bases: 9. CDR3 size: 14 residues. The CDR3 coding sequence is TGCAGTGCTAGAGACTATAGACAGGGAGAGGGCTACACCTTC. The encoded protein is CSARDYRQGEGYTF.

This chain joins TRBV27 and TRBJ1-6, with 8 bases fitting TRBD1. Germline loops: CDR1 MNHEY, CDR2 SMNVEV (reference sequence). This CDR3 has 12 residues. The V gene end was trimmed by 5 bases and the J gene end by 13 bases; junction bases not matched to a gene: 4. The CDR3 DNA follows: TGTGCCAGCAGTCTCCAGGGGGCCCCCCTCCACTTT. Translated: CASSLQGAPLHF.

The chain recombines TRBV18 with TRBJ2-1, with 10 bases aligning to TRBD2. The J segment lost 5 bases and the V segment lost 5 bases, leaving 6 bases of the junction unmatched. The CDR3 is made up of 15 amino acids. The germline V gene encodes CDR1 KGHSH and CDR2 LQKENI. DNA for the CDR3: TGTGCCAGCTCAATACTAGCGGGACGCGACAATGAGCAGTTCTTC. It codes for CASSILAGRDNEQFF. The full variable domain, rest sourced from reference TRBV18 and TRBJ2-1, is NAGVMQNPRHLVRRRGQEARLRCSPMKGHSHVYWYRQLPEEGLKFMVYLQKENIIDESGMPKERFSAEFPKEGPSILRIQQVVRGDSAAYFCASSILAGRDNEQFFGPGTRLTVL.

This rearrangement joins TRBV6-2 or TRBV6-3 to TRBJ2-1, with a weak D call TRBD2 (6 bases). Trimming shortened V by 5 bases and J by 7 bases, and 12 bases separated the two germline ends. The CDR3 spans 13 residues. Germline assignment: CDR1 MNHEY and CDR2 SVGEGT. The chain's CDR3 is CASSKGLQNEQFF. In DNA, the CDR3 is TGTGCCAGCAGTAAGGGACTCCAAAATGAGCAGTTCTTC.

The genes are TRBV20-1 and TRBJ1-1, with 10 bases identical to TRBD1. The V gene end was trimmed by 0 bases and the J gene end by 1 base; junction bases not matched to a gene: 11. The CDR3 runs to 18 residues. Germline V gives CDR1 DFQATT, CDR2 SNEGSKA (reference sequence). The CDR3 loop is CSARDPSTGGAKNTEAFF. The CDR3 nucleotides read TGCAGTGCTAGAGATCCCTCGACAGGGGGCGCGAAGAACACTGAAGCTTTCTTT.